These 8 T cell receptor beta chains originate from one sample sequenced in a study of human T cells and chemical hapten exposure. TCRdb reprocessed the RACE reads with MiXCR, giving one entry per CDR3 protein. The sample carries some 250,000 distinct CDR3 sequences, roughly 8% recorded once. Sample time point: pre-sensitization, week 0. The treatment here: therapeutic diphenylcyclopropenone sensitization with weekly scalp DPC. The sample consisted of whole blood, taken in connection with sensitization to the hapten diphenylcyclopropenone (DPC). Receptors originate from a young man with alopecia areata. Some clones in this sample may be carry-over from other donors' samples.

The chain is built from TRBV12-3 or TRBV12-4 and TRBJ2-7; 7 bases are shared with TRBD1. The CDR3 extends over 15 amino acids. With V trimmed by 5 bases and J by 0 bases, 7 bases remained unmatched. The CDR3 loop reads CASSQGQRSSYEQYF. Written as DNA, the CDR3 is TGTGCCAGCAGTCAGGGACAGAGGTCCTCCTACGAGCAGTACTTC.

The rearrangement uses TRBV9 and TRBJ1-1, with no clear D. V was shortened by 3 bases and J by 8 bases, with 11 bases between the two germline ends. The CDR3 runs 12 residues. The germline gives CDR1 SGDLS, CDR2 YYNGEE. In DNA, the CDR3 is TGTGCCAGCAGCGCCGGTTCAAAGGAAGCTTTCTTT. The encoded protein is CASSAGSKEAFF.

This clonotype was picked up many times. This chain joins TRBV6-5 and TRBJ2-2; 9 bases agree with TRBD2. The V gene's germline CDR1 is MNHEY and CDR2 SVGAGI. CDR3 length: 15 residues. The J segment lost 7 bases and the V segment lost 5 bases, leaving 8 bases of the junction unmatched. The CDR3 region has the DNA TGTGCCAGCAGTGATACGGGACTAGCTGGCGGGGAGCTGTTTTTT. This codes for CASSDTGLAGGELFF.

The rearrangement uses TRBV9 and TRBJ2-7; the D gene is possibly TRBD2 (5 bases). This CDR3 has 17 amino acids. Germline V CDR1 and CDR2: SGDLS, YYNGEE. Trimming took 0 bases from V and 2 from J, leaving 18 bases between them. Written as DNA, the CDR3 is TGTGCCAGCAGCGTAGGCGGGTCCCCCAGACCCCCCTACGAGCAGTACTTC. Translated, it gives CASSVGGSPRPPYEQYF.

This clonotype was seen a handful of times. The V call is TRBV7-9, the J call TRBJ2-1; no definite D call. V was pared by 6 bases and J by 1 base, with 25 bases between. Germline values: CDR1 SEHNR, CDR2 FQNEAQ (reference sequence). There are 19 residues in the CDR3. For the CDR3, the DNA is TGTGCCAGCAGATTATGGATGAGCAGAGATTCGCCGTCCTACAATGAGCAGTTCTTC. Translated, it gives CASRLWMSRDSPSYNEQFF.

The J gene is TRBJ1-5, the V gene TRBV7-8; no clear D gene. V was pared by 1 base and J by 6 bases, with 7 bases between. CDR3 length equals 13 residues. The germline V gene encodes CDR1 SGHVS and CDR2 FQNEAQ. The CDR3 DNA reads TGTGCCAGCAGCTTAGTCTCAGCTCAGCCCCAGCATTTT. Protein sequence: CASSLVSAQPQHF.

This clonotype has only a few counts. The gene calls are TRBV4-3 and TRBJ2-5, with a weak D call TRBD2 (7 bases). V lost 4 bases, J lost 7 bases, and 13 bases lay in between. Germline CDR1 reads LGHNA; CDR2 reads YSLEER. This CDR3 is 13 amino acids long. The CDR3 loop reads CASSPHREGTQYF. The DNA of the CDR3 is TGCGCCAGCAGCCCCCACAGGGAGGGGACCCAGTACTTC.

This clonotype was found a few times. The J gene is TRBJ1-2, the V gene TRBV29-1; D is perhaps TRBD1 (5 bases). The CDR3 is 12 amino acids. V shed 6 bases and J shed 2 bases, with 10 bases lying between them. Germline V lookup: CDR1 SQVTM, CDR2 ANQGSEA. CDR3 loop: CSVETANYGYTF. The CDR3 DNA reads as TGCAGCGTCGAGACAGCGAACTATGGCTACACCTTC.